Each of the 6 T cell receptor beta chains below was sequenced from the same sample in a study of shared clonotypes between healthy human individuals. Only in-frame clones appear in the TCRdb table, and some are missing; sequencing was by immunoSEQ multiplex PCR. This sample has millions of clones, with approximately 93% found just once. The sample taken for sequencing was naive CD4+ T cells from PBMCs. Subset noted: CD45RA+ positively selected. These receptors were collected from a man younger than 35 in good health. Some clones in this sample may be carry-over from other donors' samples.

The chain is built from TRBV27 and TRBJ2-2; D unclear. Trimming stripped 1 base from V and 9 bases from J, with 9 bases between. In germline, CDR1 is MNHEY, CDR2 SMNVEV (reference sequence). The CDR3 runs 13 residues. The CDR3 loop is CASSLFQGRELFF. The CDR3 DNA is TGTGCCAGCAGTTTATTCCAAGGCCGGGAGCTGTTTTTT.

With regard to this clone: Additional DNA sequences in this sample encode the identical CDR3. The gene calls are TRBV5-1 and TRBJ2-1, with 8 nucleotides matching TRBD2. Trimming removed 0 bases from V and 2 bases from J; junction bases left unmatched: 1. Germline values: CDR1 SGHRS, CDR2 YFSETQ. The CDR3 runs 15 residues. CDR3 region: CASSLVAGPYNEQFF. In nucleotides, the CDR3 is TGCGCCAGCAGCTTGGTAGCGGGGCCCTACAATGAGCAGTTCTTC.

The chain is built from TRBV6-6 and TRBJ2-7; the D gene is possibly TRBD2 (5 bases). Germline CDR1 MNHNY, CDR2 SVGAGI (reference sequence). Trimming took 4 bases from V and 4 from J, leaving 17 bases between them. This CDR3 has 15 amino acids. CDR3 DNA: TGTGCCAGCAGTTCCCAGAGGACTGTCCCTTACGAGCAGTACTTC. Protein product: CASSSQRTVPYEQYF.

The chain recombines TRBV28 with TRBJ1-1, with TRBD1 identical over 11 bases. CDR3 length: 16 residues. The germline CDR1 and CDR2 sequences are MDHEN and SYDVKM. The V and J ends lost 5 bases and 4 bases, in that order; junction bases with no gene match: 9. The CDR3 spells CASSMGTGGMGTEAFF. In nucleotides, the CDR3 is TGTGCCAGCAGTATGGGGACAGGGGGTATGGGCACTGAAGCTTTCTTT.

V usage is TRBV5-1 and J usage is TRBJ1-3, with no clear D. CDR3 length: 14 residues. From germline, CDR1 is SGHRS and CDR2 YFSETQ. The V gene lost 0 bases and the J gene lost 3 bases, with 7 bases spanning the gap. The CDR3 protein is CASSLVGIGNTIYF. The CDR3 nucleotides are TGCGCCAGCAGCTTGGTTGGGATTGGAAACACCATATATTTT.

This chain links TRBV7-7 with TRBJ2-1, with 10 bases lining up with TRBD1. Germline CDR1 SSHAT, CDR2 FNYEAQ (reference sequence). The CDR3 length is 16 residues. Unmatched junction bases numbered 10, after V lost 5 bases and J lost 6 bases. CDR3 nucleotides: TGTGCCAGCAGCATTATCCCGGGGACAGGGGTCAATGAGCAGTTCTTC. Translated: CASSIIPGTGVNEQFF.